The 17 T cell receptor beta chains reported below all come from one sample, sequenced in a study of human T cells and chemical hapten exposure (dated by TCRdb to the early 2020s). The time point tag for this specimen amounts to: patch test 1, 2 weeks after DPC sensitization. The intended sense of this specimen's treatment or condition label: therapeutic diphenylcyclopropenone sensitization with weekly scalp DPC. Receptor libraries were prepared by RACE. Data came from a NextSeq 500. TCRdb ran its own pipeline on the public reads, namely fastp trimming at Q25 and MiXCR clone calling, and kept in-frame beta chains. Rows are unified per CDR3 protein, each entry keeping the most common DNA and genes. Here the sample has a few hundred thousand distinct CDR3 sequences; approximately 5.1% occur a single time. 2% to 2.5% of the sample belongs to the ten largest clones. This sample comprised whole blood, obtained in connection with sensitization to the hapten diphenylcyclopropenone (DPC). These receptors were obtained from a woman aged 45-59 years with alopecia areata. Some clones in this sample may be carry-over from other donors' samples.

This clonotype was picked up many times. The chain links TRBV7-3 to TRBJ2-2; D may be TRBD2 (6 bases). Trimming cost V 0 bases and J 3 bases, with 14 bases left between them. The germline V gene has CDR1 SGHTA and CDR2 FQGTGA. There are 17 residues in the CDR3. The CDR3 region has the DNA TGTGCCAGCAGCTTAACTGGAGGAGGGGAGTACACCGGGGAGCTGTTTTTT. Translated: CASSLTGGGEYTGELFF. The whole variable domain, remainder taken from reference TRBV7-3 and TRBJ2-2, is GAGVSQTPSNKVTEKGKYVELRCDPISGHTALYWYRQSLGQGPEFLIYFQGTGAADDSGLPNDRFFAVRPEGSVSTLKIQRTERGDSAVYLCASSLTGGGEYTGELFFGEGSRLTVL.

At least ten counts were recorded for this clonotype. The chain is built from TRBV12-3 or TRBV12-4 and TRBJ1-4; D is ambiguous. The V gene lost 6 bases and the J gene lost 5 bases, with 16 bases spanning the gap. The CDR3 runs to 15 residues. In DNA form, the CDR3 reads TGTGCCAGCAGCCAAAGGACCGGTGGCAATGAAAAACTGTTTTTT. It codes for CASSQRTGGNEKLFF.

This clonotype was detected many times. This chain connects TRBV20-1 to TRBJ2-3; perhaps TRBD1 as D (6 bases). The CDR3 totals 15 residues. Deletions cut 0 bases from V and 7 bases from J, with 17 bases between. The V gene's germline CDR1 is DFQATT and CDR2 SNEGSKA (reference sequence). The CDR3 DNA follows: TGCAGTGCTAGAGAGGAGCAGGGGCGCACGAATACGCAGTATTTT. It specifies CSAREEQGRTNTQYF.

The sample holds many counts of this clonotype. The chain has TRBV25-1 and TRBJ2-1; tentatively, D is TRBD2 (6 bases). Germline CDR1 and CDR2: MGHDK and SYGVNS. CDR3 length: 13 amino acids. V gave up 7 bases and J gave up 10 bases, with 17 bases separating them. CDR3 DNA: TGTGCCAGCATGGGACTTGGGTCTGGGGAGCAGTTCTTC. This translates into CASMGLGSGEQFF. Using reference TRBV25-1 and TRBJ2-1 for the parts outside the CDR3, the full variable domain is EADIYQTPRYLVIGTGKKITLECSQTMGHDKMYWYQQDPGMELHLIHYSYGVNSTEKGDLSSESTVSRIRTEHFPLTLESARPSHTSQYLCASMGLGSGEQFFGPGTRLTVL.

This clonotype was seen repeatedly, ten times or more. The gene calls are TRBV5-4 and TRBJ2-2; D not certain. CDR1 and CDR2 from the germline V gene are SGHNT and YYREEE (reference sequence). With 4 bases removed from V and 7 bases from J, the gap between germline ends came to 14 bases. The CDR3 is 14 amino acids. CDR3 coding DNA: TGTGCCAGCAGCCCAAGTACAGCAGACGGGGAGCTGTTTTTT. Its protein is CASSPSTADGELFF.

The chain joins TRBV6-5 to TRBJ1-6; D gene unclear. V lost 2 bases, J lost 7 bases, and 12 bases lay in between. CDR1 MNHEY and CDR2 SVGAGI come from the germline V gene. This CDR3 contains 15 residues. The CDR3 is CASSYEGRVNSPLHF. The CDR3 bases are TGTGCCAGCAGTTACGAGGGAAGGGTAAATTCACCCCTCCACTTT.

The sample holds many counts of this clonotype. CDR3 amino acids: CASSLESRLDTQYF. The CDR3 DNA reads TGTGCCAGCAGTTTAGAAAGTCGTCTAGATACGCAGTATTTT. This chain joins TRBV28 and TRBJ2-3; unclear D gene. V was trimmed by 2 bases and J by 5 bases, leaving 11 bases between them. This CDR3 spans 14 amino acids. Germline lookup yields CDR1 MDHEN and CDR2 SYDVKM.

The chain recombines TRBV5-5 with TRBJ2-5; the D gene could be TRBD1 or TRBD2 (5 bases each). This CDR3 is 16 amino acids long. CDR1 and CDR2 from the germline V gene are SGHKS and YYEKEE (reference sequence). The V and J ends lost 4 bases and 4 bases respectively, with 20 bases between them. CDR3 sequence: CASSPEGDPLRETQYF. The CDR3 DNA reads TGTGCCAGCAGCCCCGAAGGGGACCCCCTAAGAGAGACCCAGTACTTC.

The chain joins TRBV6-2 or TRBV6-3 to TRBJ1-5; no reliable D call. CDR1 and CDR2 from the germline V gene are MNHEY and SVGEGT. V lost 0 bases, J lost 8 bases, and 11 bases lay in between. This CDR3 is 14 amino acids long. For the CDR3, the DNA is TGTGCCAGCAGTTACTCAGGGTCCGCGGAGCCCCAGCATTTT. Encoded protein: CASSYSGSAEPQHF.

This clonotype has just a few counts. The chain is built from TRBV7-8 and TRBJ2-6; TRBD1 agrees at 10 bases. This CDR3 has 18 amino acids. Germline trimming cut 2 bases from V and 4 bases from J; bases unmatched to any gene: 8. Germline assignment: CDR1 SGHVS and CDR2 FQNEAQ. CDR3 sequence: CASSLFGTGALGANVLTF. The CDR3 DNA reads as TGTGCCAGCAGCTTATTTGGGACAGGGGCTCTGGGGGCCAACGTCCTGACTTTC.

This clonotype was recorded a few times. The chain has TRBV29-1 and TRBJ1-2; D unresolved. V was clipped by 1 base and J by 8 bases, with 20 bases between them. This CDR3 is 15 amino acids long. Germline loops: CDR1 SQVTM, CDR2 ANQGSEA. In DNA form, the CDR3 reads TGCAGCGTTGAAGTCCACGGGGATACCCTTGCGGGCTACACCTTC. Residues: CSVEVHGDTLAGYTF.

This clonotype has ten or more counts. Written as DNA, the CDR3 is TGTGCCAGCAGCCAAAGACCGACAACTAATGAAAAACTGTTTTTT. Translation: CASSQRPTTNEKLFF. This rearrangement joins TRBV4-2 to TRBJ1-4; D is uncertain. Trimming shortened V by 2 bases and J by 0 bases, and 7 bases separated the two germline ends. CDR3 length equals 15 residues. Per germline, CDR1 LGHNA and CDR2 YNFKEQ.

The chain couples TRBV10-3 to TRBJ1-3; TRBD1 aligns across 9 bases. V gave up 7 bases and J gave up 7 bases; unmatched junction bases: 2. The germline gives CDR1 ENHRY, CDR2 SYGVKD. This CDR3 is built from 12 residues. CDR3 protein: CAITGQGNTIYF. As DNA, the CDR3 is TGTGCCATCACCGGACAGGGGAACACCATATATTTT.

This clonotype was recorded a few times. The chain carries TRBV12-3 or TRBV12-4 and TRBJ2-2, with D hard to call. The CDR3 consists of 14 residues. The V end was cut by 6 bases, the J end by 1 base, with 9 bases between. The CDR3 protein is CASSPFENTGELFF. The DNA for the CDR3 is TGTGCCAGCAGCCCGTTTGAGAACACCGGGGAGCTGTTTTTT.

This clonotype has just one count. Since a much larger clone is just one base distant, this may be a read error. The chain joins TRBV7-9 to TRBJ2-2; the D gene is possibly TRBD2 (5 bases). The CDR3 sequence is 14 residues long. Germline V gene data show CDR1 as SEHNR and CDR2 as FQNEAQ (reference sequence). The ends were cut back, 5 bases at V and 5 bases at J, with 12 bases in the middle. Here the CDR3 reads CASSPGGLTGELFF. The CDR3 bases are TGTGCCAGCAGCCCCGGCGGGTTGACCGGGGAGCTGTTTTTT.

The chain joins TRBV9 to TRBJ2-7; 8 bases fit TRBD2. This CDR3 is 15 amino acids long. V shed 0 bases and J 3 bases; nucleotides not matched to a gene: 5. Germline V gives CDR1 SGDLS, CDR2 YYNGEE. For the CDR3, the DNA is TGTGCCAGCAGCGTAGCCCCGGGACTAGTCTACGAGCAGTACTTC. It translates to CASSVAPGLVYEQYF.

This clonotype was counted at least ten times. The rearrangement joins TRBV28 to TRBJ1-2; D not resolved. CDR3 size: 12 residues. The germline V gene has CDR1 MDHEN and CDR2 SYDVKM. The germline V and J ends were trimmed by 1 base and 6 bases, with 6 bases remaining between them. DNA for the CDR3: TGTGCCAGCAGTTTATCCGGGCATGGCTACACCTTC. Translating gives CASSLSGHGYTF.